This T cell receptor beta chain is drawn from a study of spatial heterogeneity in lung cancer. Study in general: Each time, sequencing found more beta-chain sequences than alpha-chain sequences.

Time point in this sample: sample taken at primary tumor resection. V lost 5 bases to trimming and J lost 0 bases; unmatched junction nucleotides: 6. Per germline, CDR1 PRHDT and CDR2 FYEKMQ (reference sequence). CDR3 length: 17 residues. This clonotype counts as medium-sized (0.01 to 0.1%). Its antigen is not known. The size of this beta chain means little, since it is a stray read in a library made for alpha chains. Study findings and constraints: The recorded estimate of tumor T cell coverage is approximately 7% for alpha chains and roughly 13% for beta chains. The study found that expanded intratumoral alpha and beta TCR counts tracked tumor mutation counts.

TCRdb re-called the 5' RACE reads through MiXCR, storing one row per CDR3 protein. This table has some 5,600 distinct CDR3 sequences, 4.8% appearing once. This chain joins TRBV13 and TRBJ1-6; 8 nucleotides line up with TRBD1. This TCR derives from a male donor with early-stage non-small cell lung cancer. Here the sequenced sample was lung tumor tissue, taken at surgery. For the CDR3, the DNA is TGTGCCAGCAGCACAGGGGGTTTAAGCTCCTATAATTCACCCCTCCACTTT. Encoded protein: CASSTGGLSSYNSPLHF.